Listed below are T cell receptor beta chains from one sample, sequenced in a study of T cell responses to AZD1222 COVID-19 vaccine. Clones were sequenced by immunoSEQ multiplex PCR, and TCRdb holds only the in-frame ones, with some missing. The sample contains about 140,000 clones, about 87% of which appear only once. Specimen: peripheral blood, collected on day 0 of AZD1222 vaccination. The receptors here all came from an adult in good health. Each CDR3 is given with its conserved first and last residue. D genes are given only for firm matches. Only part of the rows carry a size: once, few, many, or a class if the clone is expanded.

J: TRBJ2-7
D: TRBD1
V: TRBV4-3
size: .
CDR3: CASSQAHRGSRDEQYF
DNA: TGCGCCAGCAGCCAAGCCCACAGGGGGTCGAGGGACGAGCAGTACTTC

J: TRBJ1-3
D: .
V: TRBV19
size: .
CDR3: CASRGSGNTIYF
DNA: TGTGCCTCTAGGGGATCTGGAAACACCATATATTTT

J: TRBJ2-1
D: .
V: TRBV2
size: .
CDR3: CASITDSSGEQFF
DNA: TGTGCCAGCATAACGGACAGTTCGGGTGAGCAGTTCTTC

J: TRBJ1-6
D: .
V: TRBV27
size: few
CDR3: CASSSSGVGPYNSPLHF
DNA: TGTGCCAGCAGTTCGTCGGGGGTTGGGCCGTATAATTCACCCCTCCACTTT

J: TRBJ2-2
D: .
V: TRBV3-1/TRBV3-2
size: .
CDR3: CASSQGNGGTGELFF
DNA: TGTGCCAGCAGCCAAGGAAATGGGGGCACCGGGGAGCTGTTTTTT

J: TRBJ1-2
D: TRBD1
V: TRBV6-2/TRBV6-3
size: .
CDR3: CASSLPGQRIYGYTF
DNA: TGTGCCAGCAGCTTACCGGGACAGCGTATCTATGGCTACACCTTC

J: TRBJ2-1
D: TRBD2
V: TRBV14
size: .
CDR3: CASSPLAGPYNEQFF
DNA: TGTGCCAGCAGCCCACTAGCGGGACCCTACAATGAGCAGTTCTTC

J: TRBJ2-7
D: TRBD2
V: TRBV6-2/TRBV6-3
size: .
CDR3: CASSPSGETYEQYF
DNA: TGTGCCAGCAGCCCTAGCGGGGAGACCTACGAGCAGTACTTC

J: TRBJ1-3
D: TRBD1
V: TRBV25-1
size: .
CDR3: CASSDSTTGGSNTIYF
DNA: TGTGCCAGCAGTGATTCCACGACAGGGGGAAGTAACACCATATATTTT

J: TRBJ1-1
D: .
V: TRBV7-9
size: .
CDR3: CASSLVRGQGATEAFF
DNA: TGTGCCAGCAGCTTAGTAAGAGGGCAGGGCGCCACTGAAGCTTTCTTT

J: TRBJ2-1
D: TRBD2
V: TRBV28
size: .
CDR3: CASSLWLAGGANEQFF
DNA: TGTGCCAGCAGTTTATGGCTAGCGGGAGGGGCCAATGAGCAGTTCTTC

J: TRBJ2-5
D: TRBD1
V: TRBV7-6
size: once
CDR3: CASSLTRGTGKKETQYF
DNA: TGTGCCAGCAGTTTGACGCGGGGGACAGGGAAGAAAGAGACCCAGTACTTC

J: TRBJ1-6
D: .
V: TRBV12-3/TRBV12-4
size: few
CDR3: CASSPAQNSPLHF
DNA: TGTGCCAGCAGCCCTGCACAGAATTCACCCCTCCACTTT

J: TRBJ1-6
D: .
V: TRBV30
size: .
CDR3: CAWRTTGLRYYNSPLHF
DNA: TGTGCCTGGCGGACGACAGGACTACGTTACTATAATTCACCCCTCCACTTT

J: TRBJ2-2
D: .
V: TRBV6-2/TRBV6-3
size: .
CDR3: CASSYRFVRGPSSNTGELFF
DNA: TGTGCCAGCAGTTACAGGTTTGTGAGGGGTCCCTCTTCAAACACCGGGGAGCTGTTTTTT

J: TRBJ1-4
D: .
V: TRBV19
size: .
CDR3: CASSMVPALATNEKLFF
DNA: TGTGCCAGTAGTATGGTCCCAGCCCTTGCAACTAATGAAAAACTGTTTTTT

J: TRBJ1-2
D: .
V: TRBV20-1
size: once
CDR3: CSASREGVGYGYTF
DNA: TGCAGTGCTAGTCGGGAAGGGGTCGGCTATGGCTACACCTTC

J: TRBJ2-1
D: TRBD2
V: TRBV30
size: .
CDR3: CAWGLAGPYNEQFF
DNA: TGTGCCTGGGGACTAGCGGGTCCGTACAATGAGCAGTTCTTC

J: TRBJ2-7
D: TRBD1
V: TRBV7-2
size: .
CDR3: CASSHSPGQGLEQYF
DNA: TGTGCCAGCAGCCATAGCCCGGGACAGGGACTCGAGCAGTACTTC

J: TRBJ1-2
D: .
V: TRBV20-1
size: .
CDR3: CTTRVGTGYTF
DNA: TGCACTACCAGGGTTGGTACGGGCTACACCTTC

J: TRBJ1-5
D: .
V: TRBV3-1/TRBV3-2
size: .
CDR3: CASSQGSNQPQHF
DNA: TGTGCCAGCAGCCAGGGGAGCAATCAGCCCCAGCATTTT

J: TRBJ2-5
D: .
V: TRBV6-5
size: .
CDR3: CASNRAGETQYF
DNA: TGTGCCAGCAACAGGGCCGGGGAGACCCAGTACTTC

J: TRBJ2-2
D: .
V: TRBV6-2/TRBV6-3
size: .
CDR3: CASSWDGNTGELFF
DNA: TGTGCCAGCAGTTGGGACGGAAACACCGGGGAGCTGTTTTTT

J: TRBJ1-6
D: TRBD1
V: TRBV6-4
size: .
CDR3: CASSEGQGQSPLHF
DNA: TGTGCCAGCAGTGAGGGACAGGGCCAATCACCCCTCCACTTT

J: TRBJ2-5
D: .
V: TRBV9
size: .
CDR3: CASSVGDSLYQETQYF
DNA: TGTGCCAGCAGCGTAGGGGACTCCCTCTACCAAGAGACCCAGTACTTC

J: TRBJ1-2
D: TRBD1
V: TRBV10-3
size: .
CDR3: CAITSEGARDGYTF
DNA: TGTGCCATCACCAGTGAGGGGGCAAGGGATGGCTACACCTTC

J: TRBJ2-7
D: TRBD2
V: TRBV6-5
size: .
CDR3: CASSRSGTSTYEQYF
DNA: TGTGCCAGCAGCCGCTCCGGGACTAGCACGTACGAGCAGTACTTC

J: TRBJ2-7
D: .
V: TRBV9
size: .
CDR3: CASSPRGTAGAYEQYF
DNA: TGTGCCAGCAGCCCGCGTGGGACAGCGGGAGCATACGAGCAGTACTTC

J: TRBJ2-1
D: .
V: TRBV5-1
size: .
CDR3: CASSLYRESWNEQFF
DNA: TGCGCCAGCAGCTTGTATAGGGAAAGTTGGAATGAGCAGTTCTTC

J: TRBJ1-6
D: .
V: TRBV5-5
size: .
CDR3: CASSLFSRYRNSPLHF
DNA: TGTGCCAGCAGCTTATTTTCCCGTTACAGGAATTCACCCCTCCACTTT

J: TRBJ1-2
D: .
V: TRBV5-1
size: .
CDR3: CASSLSSAAALLDYGYTF
DNA: TGCGCCAGCAGCTTGTCGTCGGCGGCGGCCTTGCTAGACTATGGCTACACCTTC

J: TRBJ1-2
D: .
V: TRBV6-1
size: .
CDR3: CASSEARVGGYTF
DNA: TGTGCCAGCAGTGAAGCGAGGGTAGGTGGCTACACCTTC

J: TRBJ1-4
D: .
V: TRBV4-2
size: .
CDR3: CASSQAQLELFF
DNA: TGTGCCAGCAGCCAAGCGCAGTTGGAACTGTTTTTT

J: TRBJ1-5
D: .
V: TRBV5-8
size: .
CDR3: CASSLARKPQHF
DNA: TGTGCCAGCAGCTTGGCCAGGAAGCCCCAGCATTTT

J: TRBJ1-3
D: .
V: TRBV5-1
size: .
CDR3: CASSRGTLSGNTIYF
DNA: TGCGCCAGCAGCAGAGGGACACTCTCTGGAAACACCATATATTTT

J: TRBJ1-5
D: .
V: TRBV30
size: .
CDR3: CAWSLGVGNQPQHF
DNA: TGTGCCTGGAGTTTAGGGGTCGGCAATCAGCCCCAGCATTTT

J: TRBJ1-2
D: TRBD1
V: TRBV28
size: .
CDR3: CASRWTGLYGYTF
DNA: TGTGCCAGCAGATGGACAGGTCTTTATGGCTACACCTTC

J: TRBJ1-2
D: .
V: TRBV11-3
size: .
CDR3: CASSLGPGGYTF
DNA: TGTGCCAGCAGCTTGGGACCAGGTGGCTACACCTTC

J: TRBJ1-1
D: .
V: TRBV6-2/TRBV6-3
size: .
CDR3: CASSYRTVVNTEAFF
DNA: TGTGCCAGCAGTTACCGGACAGTGGTGAACACTGAAGCTTTCTTT

J: TRBJ1-5
D: .
V: TRBV12-5
size: .
CDR3: CASLDSGIYSNQPQHF
DNA: TGTGCTAGTTTGGACAGTGGAATTTATAGCAATCAGCCCCAGCATTTT

J: TRBJ2-7
D: .
V: TRBV10-3
size: .
CDR3: CAISESSQPLTKQYF
DNA: TGTGCCATCAGTGAGTCGAGCCAGCCACTTACGAAGCAGTACTTC

J: TRBJ1-1
D: .
V: TRBV7-8
size: once
CDR3: CASSLVPGRNAEAFF
DNA: TGTGCCAGCAGCTTAGTCCCCGGCCGTAACGCTGAAGCTTTCTTT

J: TRBJ2-7
D: TRBD1
V: TRBV9
size: .
CDR3: CASSYGTGGYEQYF
DNA: TGTGCCAGCAGCTACGGGACAGGGGGCTACGAGCAGTACTTC

J: TRBJ2-7
D: .
V: TRBV27
size: .
CDR3: CASSLSGGTYEQYF
DNA: TGTGCCAGCAGTTTATCAGGAGGGACCTACGAGCAGTACTTC

J: TRBJ2-1
D: TRBD2
V: TRBV27
size: .
CDR3: CASSLSGGRASYNEQFF
DNA: TGTGCCAGCAGTTTATCAGGTGGGAGGGCCTCCTACAATGAGCAGTTCTTC

J: TRBJ1-2
D: TRBD1
V: TRBV27
size: once
CDR3: CASRGTGRDYGYTF
DNA: TGTGCCAGCAGGGGGACAGGGAGGGACTATGGCTACACCTTC

J: TRBJ2-4
D: .
V: TRBV7-9
size: .
CDR3: CASSSRGGTEGDIQYF
DNA: TGTGCCAGCAGCTCCCGAGGCGGGACGGAGGGGGACATTCAGTACTTC

J: TRBJ2-3
D: .
V: TRBV7-3
size: .
CDR3: CASSPGLDTQYF
DNA: TGTGCCAGCAGTCCTGGGTTGGATACGCAGTATTTT

J: TRBJ1-1
D: TRBD1
V: TRBV6-4
size: .
CDR3: CARTQWDRLNTEAFF
DNA: TGTGCCAGGACTCAGTGGGACAGGTTGAACACTGAAGCTTTCTTT

J: TRBJ2-7
D: .
V: TRBV30
size: .
CDR3: CAWSVAYEQYF
DNA: TGTGCCTGGAGTGTGGCGTACGAGCAGTACTTC

J: TRBJ2-5
D: TRBD2
V: TRBV5-4
size: .
CDR3: CASSPGLAGVETQYF
DNA: TGTGCCAGCAGCCCTGGACTAGCGGGAGTGGAGACCCAGTACTTC

J: TRBJ2-1
D: TRBD2
V: TRBV18
size: .
CDR3: CASSPLGGRGLGNEQFF
DNA: TGTGCCAGCTCACCTTTGGGAGGGCGAGGTTTGGGCAATGAGCAGTTCTTC

J: TRBJ2-1
D: TRBD2
V: TRBV6-6
size: .
CDR3: CASSSAGVRNEQFF
DNA: TGTGCCAGCAGTTCCGCGGGAGTCCGAAATGAGCAGTTCTTC